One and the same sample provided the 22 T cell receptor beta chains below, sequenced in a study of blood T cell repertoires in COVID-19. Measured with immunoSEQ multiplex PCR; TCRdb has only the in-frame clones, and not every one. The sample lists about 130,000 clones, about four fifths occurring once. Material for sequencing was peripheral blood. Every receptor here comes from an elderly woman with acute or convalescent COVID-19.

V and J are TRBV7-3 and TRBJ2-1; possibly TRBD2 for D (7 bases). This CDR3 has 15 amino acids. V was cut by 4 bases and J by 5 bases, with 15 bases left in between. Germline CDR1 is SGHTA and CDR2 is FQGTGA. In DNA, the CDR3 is TGTGCCAGCAGCTACTCCGCGGGGGCGAACAATGAGCAGTTCTTC. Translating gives CASSYSAGANNEQFF.

For the CDR3, the DNA is TGTGCCAGCAGCGTTAGCGGGGGGGCGTACCAAGAGACCCAGTACTTC. Translated, it gives CASSVSGGAYQETQYF. This chain joins TRBV11-2 and TRBJ2-5; 11 positions agree with TRBD2. Germline CDR1 reads SGHAT; CDR2 reads FQNNGV. With V trimmed by 5 bases and J by 0 bases, 5 bases remained unmatched. This CDR3 is built from 16 residues.

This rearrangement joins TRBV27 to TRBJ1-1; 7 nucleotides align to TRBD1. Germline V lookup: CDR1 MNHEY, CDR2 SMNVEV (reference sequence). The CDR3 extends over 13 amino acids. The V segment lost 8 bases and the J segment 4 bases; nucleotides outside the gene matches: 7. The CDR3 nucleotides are TGTGCCAGCCGGCTCGCAGGGGGCACTGAAGCTTTCTTT. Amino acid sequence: CASRLAGGTEAFF.

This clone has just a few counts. CDR3 DNA: TGTGCCAGCTCACTTGTTCCCGGGACTCTAAATCAGCCCCAGCATTTT. This gives the protein CASSLVPGTLNQPQHF. The V and J genes are TRBV18 and TRBJ1-5; the D gene is possibly TRBD1 (5 bases). This CDR3 has 16 residues. The V gene lost 4 bases and the J gene lost 4 bases, with 17 bases spanning the gap. Germline lookup yields CDR1 KGHSH and CDR2 LQKENI.

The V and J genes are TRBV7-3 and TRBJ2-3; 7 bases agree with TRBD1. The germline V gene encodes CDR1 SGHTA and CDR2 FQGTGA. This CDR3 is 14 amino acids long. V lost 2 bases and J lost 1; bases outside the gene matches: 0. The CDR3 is CASSLDRGTDTQYF. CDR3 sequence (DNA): TGTGCCAGCAGCTTAGACAGGGGCACAGATACGCAGTATTTT. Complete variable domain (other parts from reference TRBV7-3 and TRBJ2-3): GAGVSQTPSNKVTEKGKYVELRCDPISGHTALYWYRQSLGQGPEFLIYFQGTGAADDSGLPNDRFFAVRPEGSVSTLKIQRTERGDSAVYLCASSLDRGTDTQYFGPGTRLTVL.

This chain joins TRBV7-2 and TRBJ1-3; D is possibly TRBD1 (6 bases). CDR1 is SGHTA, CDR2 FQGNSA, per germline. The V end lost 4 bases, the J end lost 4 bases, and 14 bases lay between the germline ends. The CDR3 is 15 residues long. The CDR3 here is CASSSDWTAGNTIYF. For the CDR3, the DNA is TGTGCCAGCAGCTCAGATTGGACAGCCGGAAACACCATATATTTT.

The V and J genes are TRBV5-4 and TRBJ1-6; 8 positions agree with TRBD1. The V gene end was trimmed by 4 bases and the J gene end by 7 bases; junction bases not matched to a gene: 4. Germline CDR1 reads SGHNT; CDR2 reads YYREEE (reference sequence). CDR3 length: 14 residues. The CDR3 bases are TGTGCCAGCAGCCCCGGACAGGGAAATTCACCCCTCCACTTT. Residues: CASSPGQGNSPLHF.

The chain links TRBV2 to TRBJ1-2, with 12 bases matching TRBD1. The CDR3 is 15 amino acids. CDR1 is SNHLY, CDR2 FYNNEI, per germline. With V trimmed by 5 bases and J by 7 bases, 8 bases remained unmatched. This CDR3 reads CASSRPGQGARGYTF. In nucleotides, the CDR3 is TGTGCCAGCAGTCGCCCGGGACAGGGGGCGCGTGGCTACACCTTC. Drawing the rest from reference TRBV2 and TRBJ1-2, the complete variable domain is EPEVTQTPSHQVTQMGQEVILRCVPISNHLYFYWYRQILGQKVEFLVSFYNNEISEKSEIFDDQFSVERPDGSNFTLKIRSTKLEDSAMYFCASSRPGQGARGYTFGSGTRLTVV.

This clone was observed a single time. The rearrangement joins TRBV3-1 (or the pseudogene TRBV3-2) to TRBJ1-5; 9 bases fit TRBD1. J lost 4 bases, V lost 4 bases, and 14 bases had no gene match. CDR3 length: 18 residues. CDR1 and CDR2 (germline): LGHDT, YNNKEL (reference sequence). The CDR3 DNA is TGTGCCAGCAGCCCCGATAGTTGTACAGGACAGGGGAATCAGCCCCAGCATTTT. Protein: CASSPDSCTGQGNQPQHF.

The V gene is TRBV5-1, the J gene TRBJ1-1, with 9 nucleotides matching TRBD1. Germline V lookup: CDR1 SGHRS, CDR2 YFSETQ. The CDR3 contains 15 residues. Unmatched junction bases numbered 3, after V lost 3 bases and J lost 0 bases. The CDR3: CASSSTGGLNTEAFF. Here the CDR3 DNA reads TGCGCCAGCAGCTCTACAGGGGGCTTGAACACTGAAGCTTTCTTT.

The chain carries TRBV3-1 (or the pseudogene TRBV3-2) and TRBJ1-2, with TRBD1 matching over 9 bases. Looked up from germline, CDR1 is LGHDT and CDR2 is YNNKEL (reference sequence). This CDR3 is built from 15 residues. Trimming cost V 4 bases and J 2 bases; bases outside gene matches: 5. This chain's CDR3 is CASSLPGQGNYGYTF. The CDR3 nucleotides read TGTGCCAGCAGCCTCCCGGGACAGGGCAACTATGGCTACACCTTC.

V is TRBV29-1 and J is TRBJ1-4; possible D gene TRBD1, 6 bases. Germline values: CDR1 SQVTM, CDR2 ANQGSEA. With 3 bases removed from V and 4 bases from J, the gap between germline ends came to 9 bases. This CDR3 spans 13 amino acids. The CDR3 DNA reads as TGCAGCGTTGATCAGGGGTATAATGAAAAACTGTTTTTT. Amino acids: CSVDQGYNEKLFF.

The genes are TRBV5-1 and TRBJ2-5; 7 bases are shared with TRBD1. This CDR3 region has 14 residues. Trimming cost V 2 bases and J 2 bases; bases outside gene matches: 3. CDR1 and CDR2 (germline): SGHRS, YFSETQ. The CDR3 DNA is TGCGCCAGCAGCTTACAGGGGTCTCAAGAGACCCAGTACTTC. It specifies CASSLQGSQETQYF.

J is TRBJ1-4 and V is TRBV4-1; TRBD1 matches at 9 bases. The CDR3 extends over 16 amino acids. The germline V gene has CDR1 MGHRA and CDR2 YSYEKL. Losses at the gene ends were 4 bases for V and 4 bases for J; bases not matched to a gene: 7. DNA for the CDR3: TGCGCCAGCAGCCTTCAACAGGGGGCCGTTAATGAAAAACTGTTTTTT. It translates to CASSLQQGAVNEKLFF.

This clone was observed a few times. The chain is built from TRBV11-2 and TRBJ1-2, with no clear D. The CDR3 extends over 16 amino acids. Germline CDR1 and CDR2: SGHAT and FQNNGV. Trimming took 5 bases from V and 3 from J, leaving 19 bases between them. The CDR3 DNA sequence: TGTGCCAGCAGCCCTGTATCTGGTGGGAGATACTATGGCTACACCTTC. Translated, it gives CASSPVSGGRYYGYTF.

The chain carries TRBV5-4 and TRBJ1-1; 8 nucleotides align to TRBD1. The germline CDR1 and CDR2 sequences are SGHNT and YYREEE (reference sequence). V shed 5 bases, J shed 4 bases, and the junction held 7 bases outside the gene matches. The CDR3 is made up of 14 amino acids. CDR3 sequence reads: CASSFQGASTEAFF. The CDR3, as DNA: TGTGCCAGCAGTTTCCAGGGGGCCAGCACTGAAGCTTTCTTT.

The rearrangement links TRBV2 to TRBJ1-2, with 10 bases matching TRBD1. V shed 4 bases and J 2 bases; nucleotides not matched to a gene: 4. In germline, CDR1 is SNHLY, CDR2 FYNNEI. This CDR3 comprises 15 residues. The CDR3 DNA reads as TGTGCCAGCAGTGGCCCGGGACAGGGGAACTATGGCTACACCTTC. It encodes CASSGPGQGNYGYTF.

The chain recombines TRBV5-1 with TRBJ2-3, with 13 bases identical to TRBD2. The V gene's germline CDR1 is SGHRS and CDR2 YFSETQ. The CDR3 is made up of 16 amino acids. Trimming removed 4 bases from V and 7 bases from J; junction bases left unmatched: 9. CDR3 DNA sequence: TGCGCCAGCAGCCGAAGGACTAGCGGGGGTGTAAATACGCAGTATTTT. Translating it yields CASSRRTSGGVNTQYF.

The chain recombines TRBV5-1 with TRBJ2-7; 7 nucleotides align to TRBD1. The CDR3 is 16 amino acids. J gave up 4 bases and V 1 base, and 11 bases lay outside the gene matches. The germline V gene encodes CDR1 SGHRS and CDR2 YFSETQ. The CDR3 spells CASSLNPGQTTYEQYF. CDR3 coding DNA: TGCGCCAGCAGCTTGAACCCGGGACAGACCACATACGAGCAGTACTTC.

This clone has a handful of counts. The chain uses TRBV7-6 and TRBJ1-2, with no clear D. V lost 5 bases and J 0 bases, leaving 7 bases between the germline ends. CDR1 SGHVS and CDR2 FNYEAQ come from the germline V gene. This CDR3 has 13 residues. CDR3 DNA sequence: TGTGCCAGCAGCCCCCGTACTAACTATGGCTACACCTTC. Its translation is CASSPRTNYGYTF.

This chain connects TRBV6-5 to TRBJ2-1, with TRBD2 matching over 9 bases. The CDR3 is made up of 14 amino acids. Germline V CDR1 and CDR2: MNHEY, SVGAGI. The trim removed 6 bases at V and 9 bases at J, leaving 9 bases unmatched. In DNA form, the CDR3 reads TGTGCCAGCAGCGGAGCGGGGGGTATTGTTGAGCAGTTCTTC. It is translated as CASSGAGGIVEQFF.

The CDR3 spells CASSPGEHGEKLFF. The CDR3 nucleotides read TGCGCCAGCAGCCCGGGGGAACATGGCGAAAAACTGTTTTTT. The chain uses TRBV4-1 and TRBJ1-4, with D tentatively TRBD1 (5 bases). Looked up from germline, CDR1 is MGHRA and CDR2 is YSYEKL. The CDR3 extends over 14 amino acids. V was pared by 4 bases and J by 8 bases, with 14 bases between.